The present entry profiles one T cell receptor (beta chain) with its context. The source of the sample is a study of control samples from healthy donors and cancer patients. V was shortened by 3 bases and J by 5 bases, with 10 bases between the two germline ends. This CDR3 contains 13 residues. In germline, CDR1 is MNHNS, CDR2 SASEGT. Some clones are missing from TCRdb's copy, which holds only in-frame ones; the method was immunoSEQ multiplex PCR. The data hold approximately 160,000 clones, with over 85% observed a single time. The sample taken for sequencing was blood. The J gene is TRBJ1-1, the V gene TRBV6-1; D gene ambiguous. The sequence derives from a woman aged 60-75 years in good health. The CDR3 loop reads CASSEGRWTEAFF. In DNA, the CDR3 is TGTGCCAGCAGTGAGGGGAGGTGGACTGAAGCTTTCTTT.